Each of the 16 T cell receptor beta chains below was sequenced from the same sample in a study of spatial heterogeneity in lung cancer (dated by TCRdb to the late 2010s). The paper's findings and limits, for the study overall: A correlation was observed between the number of expanded intratumoral alpha and beta TCRs and the tumor nonsynonymous mutation count.

The meaning of the sample's time point label: sample taken at primary tumor resection. Their cognate antigens are unknown. Libraries came from 5' RACE. These reads were obtained on a NextSeq 500. TCRdb passed the public sequencing reads through fastp at Q25 and MiXCR, retaining productive beta sequences. Rows matching on CDR3 protein sequence are summarized as one entry with the most common DNA and genes. Present in this sample are 3,000 to 4,000 distinct CDR3 sequences, 5.5% to 8.5% of which were seen just once. The top ten clones comprise 20% of the sample. Sequences were derived from lung tumor tissue, sampled at surgery. These receptors were collected from a male donor with early-stage non-small cell lung cancer.

The table lists this clonotype with many counts. This beta chain is off target for a library built for alpha chains, so its abundance means little. The chain couples TRBV2 to TRBJ2-7, with 7 positions matching TRBD1. Germline V CDR1 and CDR2: SNHLY, FYNNEI. Unmatched junction bases numbered 10, after V lost 11 bases and J lost 3 bases. The length of the CDR3 is 13 residues. The CDR3 sequence: CAVKGAGSYEQYF. DNA for the CDR3: TGTGCCGTCAAGGGGGCAGGGAGCTACGAGCAGTACTTC.

This clonotype has a count of ten or more. A library made for alpha chains picked up this beta chain off target, so its size means little. The gene calls are TRBV7-2 and TRBJ2-3; D gene uncertain. The CDR3 covers 14 residues. Per germline, CDR1 SGHTA and CDR2 FQGNSA. Trimming pared 3 bases from V and 1 base from J, leaving 8 bases between. The CDR3 reads CASSFSTGTDTQYF. CDR3 bases: TGTGCCAGCAGCTTCTCCACGGGCACAGATACGCAGTATTTT.

Relative to its sample, this clonotype is medium-sized (0.01 to 0.1%). This beta chain slipped into a library made for alpha chains as a stray read, so its size is not meaningful. This chain links TRBV7-9 with TRBJ2-3; D is undetermined. Germline CDR1 SEHNR, CDR2 FQNEAQ (reference sequence). The CDR3 covers 14 residues. The V gene lost 5 bases and the J gene lost 4 bases, with 13 bases spanning the gap. Written as DNA, the CDR3 is TGTGCCAGCAGCCTCCGGGCTGGGGCAGATACGCAGTATTTT. Encoded protein: CASSLRAGADTQYF. Combining the CDR3 with reference TRBV7-9 and TRBJ2-3 gives the whole variable domain DTGVSQNPRHKITKRGQNVTFRCDPISEHNRLYWYRQTLGQGPEFLTYFQNEAQLEKSRLLSDRFSAERPKGSFSTLEIQRTEQGDSAMYLCASSLRAGADTQYFGPGTRLTVL.

This clonotype is medium-sized in the sample. Because this beta chain is a stray read in a library intended to capture alpha chains, its abundance should not be given much weight. The genes are TRBV5-4 and TRBJ1-2, with 10 bases fitting TRBD1. V was pared by 7 bases and J by 9 bases, with 15 bases of the junction left unmatched. CDR1 is SGHNT, CDR2 YYREEE, per germline (reference sequence). The CDR3 consists of 15 residues. The CDR3 sequence is CASRSGRDRGKSYTF. The CDR3 DNA is TGTGCCAGCCGATCCGGAAGGGACAGGGGTAAGAGCTACACCTTC.

Note on this clonotype: Little can be read into the size of this beta chain, an off-target read in a library designed for alpha chains. The chain combines TRBV7-6 with TRBJ2-7; tentative D call: TRBD1 (6 bases). The CDR3 extends over 16 amino acids. CDR1 and CDR2 from the germline V gene are SGHVS and FNYEAQ. Between the trimmed V and J ends, which lost 5 bases and 0 bases, there was a span of 17 bases. Here the CDR3 reads CASSVTTGPSSYEQYF. Written as DNA, the CDR3 is TGTGCCAGCAGCGTAACGACAGGCCCGAGCTCCTACGAGCAGTACTTC.

By sample fraction, this clonotype is medium-sized. This beta chain is a stray read from a library made for alpha chains; its abundance is not meaningful. The rearrangement links TRBV6-2 or TRBV6-3 to TRBJ2-1, with TRBD2 matching over 10 bases. Germline assignment: CDR1 MNHEY and CDR2 SVGEGT. V lost 4 bases, J lost 2 bases, and 8 bases stayed unmatched. The CDR3 sequence is 17 residues long. CDR3 protein: CASSLEAGGITYNEQFF. CDR3 bases: TGTGCCAGCAGTTTGGAAGCGGGAGGGATAACCTACAATGAGCAGTTCTTC.

Remarks on this clonotype: As an off-target read in a library built for alpha chains, this beta chain has a frequency of little significance. The chain carries TRBV12-3 or TRBV12-4 and TRBJ1-5; D is perhaps TRBD1 (5 bases). The CDR3 is 17 amino acids. Trimming took 6 bases from V and 0 from J, leaving 18 bases between them. The CDR3: CASRSGTVHDSNQPQHF. The CDR3 DNA reads as TGTGCCAGCAGATCCGGGACGGTGCATGATAGCAATCAGCCCCAGCATTTT.

This clonotype occurred many times. Being off target in a library aimed at alpha chains, this beta chain has a size of little meaning. The chain carries TRBV12-3 or TRBV12-4 and TRBJ1-1, with 8 bases that match TRBD1. The CDR3 is 14 amino acids. V lost 4 bases and J lost 2; bases outside the gene matches: 3. CDR3 nucleotides: TGTGCCAGCAGTTCCCAGGGGGCTAACACTGAAGCTTTCTTT. Translation: CASSSQGANTEAFF.

By frequency in the sample, this clonotype is medium-sized. In a library made to pick up alpha chains, this beta chain is a stray read with a size that means little. The CDR3 sequence is CAWSGTSGGAYEQYF. DNA of the CDR3: TGTGCCTGGAGTGGGACTAGCGGGGGGGCCTACGAGCAGTACTTC. The rearrangement joins TRBV30 to TRBJ2-7, with 15 bases lining up with TRBD2. Germline V gives CDR1 GTSNPN, CDR2 SVGIG (reference sequence). The CDR3 is 15 residues long. V gave up 1 base and J gave up 2 bases; unmatched junction bases: 0. The whole variable domain, filled in from reference TRBV30 and TRBJ2-7, reads SQTIHQWPATLVQPVGSPLSLECTVEGTSNPNLYWYRQAAGRGLQLLFYSVGIGQISSEVPQNLSASRPQDRQFILSSKKLLLSDSGFYLCAWSGTSGGAYEQYFGPGTRLTVT.

Ten or more counts support this clonotype. This beta chain is a stray read from a library made for alpha chains; its abundance is not meaningful. The rearrangement joins TRBV7-2 to TRBJ1-3; TRBD1 is a possible D gene (6 bases). V gave up 5 bases and J gave up 4 bases, with 15 bases separating them. The CDR3 loop spans 15 amino acids. Germline V CDR1 and CDR2: SGHTA, FQGNSA. CDR3 DNA: TGTGCCAGCAGCGTGGACAGTCGTCAAGGAAACACCATATATTTT. It codes for CASSVDSRQGNTIYF.

About this clonotype itself: The size of this beta chain means little, since it is a stray read in a library made for alpha chains. This sequence joins TRBV30 and TRBJ1-1; a weak D match, TRBD1 (6 bases). From germline, CDR1 is GTSNPN and CDR2 SVGIG (reference sequence). The CDR3 is 12 amino acids. V was pared by 5 bases and J by 5 bases, with 12 bases between. The CDR3 loop reads CAWGTTGTEAFF. The CDR3 bases are TGTGCCTGGGGAACGACAGGAACTGAAGCTTTCTTT.

This clonotype was counted at least ten times. For a library built for alpha chains, this beta chain is a stray read; little rests on its size. This sequence joins TRBV4-3 and TRBJ2-2; tentative D call: TRBD2 (6 bases). This CDR3 spans 14 amino acids. Germline V CDR1 and CDR2: LGHNA, YSLEER. Trimming stripped 1 base from V and 6 bases from J, with 9 bases between. The CDR3 is CASSQVTGAGELFF. CDR3 bases: TGCGCCAGCAGCCAAGTTACGGGGGCCGGGGAGCTGTTTTTT.

This clonotype appeared a few times. This beta chain slipped into a library made for alpha chains as a stray read, so its size is not meaningful. The chain recombines TRBV20-1 with TRBJ2-5; 7 bases align to TRBD1. This CDR3 spans 15 amino acids. The V gene end was trimmed by 0 bases and the J gene end by 1 base; junction bases not matched to a gene: 5. Germline V gene lookup returns CDR1 DFQATT and CDR2 SNEGSKA (reference sequence). The DNA of the CDR3 is TGCAGTGCTAGAGATACGAGGGGGCTCCAAGAGACCCAGTACTTC. Its translation is CSARDTRGLQETQYF.

By sample fraction, this clonotype is medium-sized. This beta chain represents an off-target read in a library built for alpha chains; its size is of limited meaning. The V and J genes are TRBV20-1 and TRBJ2-3, with a weak D call TRBD1 (5 bases). This CDR3 is built from 13 residues. CDR1 DFQATT and CDR2 SNEGSKA come from the germline V gene (reference sequence). The V end lost 4 bases, the J end lost 2 bases, and 10 bases lay between the germline ends. The CDR3: CSAIRAVTDTQYF. Written as DNA, the CDR3 is TGCAGTGCTATCAGGGCCGTCACAGATACGCAGTATTTT.

This clonotype occurred a few times. This beta chain slipped into a library made for alpha chains as a stray read, so its size is not meaningful. This sequence joins TRBV20-1 and TRBJ2-1, with TRBD2 matching 7 bases. The ends lost 4 bases at V and 2 bases at J; junction bases unmatched: 8. There are 15 residues in the CDR3. Per the germline V gene, CDR1 is DFQATT and CDR2 is SNEGSKA (reference sequence). Here the CDR3 DNA reads TGCAGTGCTATCGGCGGGGGAGGGCCCTACAATGAGCAGTTCTTC. It specifies CSAIGGGGPYNEQFF.

This clonotype was observed at least ten times. This beta chain slipped into a library made for alpha chains as a stray read, so its size is not meaningful. The rearrangement joins TRBV14 to TRBJ2-2; D is perhaps TRBD1 or TRBD2 (5 bases each). V was pared by 3 bases and J by 0 bases, with 11 bases between. From germline, CDR1 is SGHDN and CDR2 FVKESK. There are 16 residues in the CDR3. CDR3 amino acids: CASSHTGRPNTGELFF. DNA for the CDR3: TGTGCCAGCAGCCATACGGGGCGCCCGAACACCGGGGAGCTGTTTTTT.